Listed here are 8 T cell receptor beta chains from one sample, sequenced in a study of human T cells and chemical hapten exposure. Via MiXCR, TCRdb re-called the 5' RACE reads, giving one row per CDR3 protein. The sample gives over 95,000 distinct CDR3 sequences, approximately 19% of which show up once; roughly 3.1% is in the top ten. Unfractionated whole blood was the source from which total RNA was extracted. The origin of the receptors is a human donor in good health.

CDR3 residues: CASSTDSNTEAFF. The CDR3 bases are TGTGCCAGCAGCACCGACAGTAACACTGAAGCTTTCTTT. The chain couples TRBV7-2 to TRBJ1-1, with D possibly being TRBD1 (5 bases). CDR1 is SGHTA and CDR2 is FQGNSA in the germline V gene. V was cut by 5 bases and J by 2 bases, with 9 bases left in between. CDR3 length: 13 residues.

The chain joins TRBV4-1 to TRBJ2-7; D call uncertain. The CDR3 loop spans 14 amino acids. Trimming stripped 1 base from V and 6 bases from J, with 13 bases between. Germline V lookup: CDR1 MGHRA, CDR2 YSYEKL. This CDR3 reads CASSQAEVWSEQYF. The CDR3 DNA reads TGCGCCAGCAGCCAAGCCGAGGTCTGGTCCGAGCAGTACTTC.

The V gene is TRBV5-1, the J gene TRBJ2-5; D remains ambiguous. This CDR3 has 14 residues. Deletions cut 3 bases from V and 3 bases from J, with 12 bases between. Germline CDR1 reads SGHRS; CDR2 reads YFSETQ. CDR3 sequence reads: CASSSGLIEETQYF. The CDR3 DNA follows: TGCGCCAGCAGCTCCGGATTGATTGAAGAGACCCAGTACTTC. Looking up the rest from reference TRBV5-1 and TRBJ2-5 gives the full variable domain: KAGVTQTPRYLIKTRGQQVTLSCSPISGHRSVSWYQQTPGQGLQFLFEYFSETQRNKGNFPGRFSGRQFSNSRSEMNVSTLELGDSALYLCASSSGLIEETQYFGPGTRLLVL.

CDR3 in amino acids: CASSPLQRGGDPQYF. CDR3 DNA sequence: TGTGCCAGCAGTCCCCTCCAGCGGGGGGGAGACCCCCAGTACTTC. The gene calls are TRBV28 and TRBJ2-5; 10 positions match TRBD2. CDR1 is MDHEN and CDR2 is SYDVKM in the germline V gene. This CDR3 contains 15 residues. J was trimmed by 9 bases and V by 5 bases; bases with no gene match: 12.

This clonotype occurred a few times. The gene calls are TRBV24-1 and TRBJ2-3, with 12 bases lining up with TRBD2. This CDR3 spans 16 amino acids. Germline V gives CDR1 KGHDR, CDR2 SFDVKD. Trimming cost V 4 bases and J 3 bases; bases outside gene matches: 4. CDR3 bases: TGTGCCACCAGTGACAGGACTAGCGGGGTGACAGATACGCAGTATTTT. Translated: CATSDRTSGVTDTQYF.

This clonotype was found a few times. V is TRBV24-1 and J is TRBJ2-4; 9 nucleotides align to TRBD1. The germline V gene encodes CDR1 KGHDR and CDR2 SFDVKD. The CDR3 loop spans 16 amino acids. With 3 bases clipped from V and 8 bases from J, the junction kept 10 bases outside the gene matches. This chain's CDR3 is CATSDPDRGGRDIQYF. The DNA for the CDR3 is TGTGCCACCAGTGATCCGGACAGGGGAGGGAGAGACATTCAGTACTTC.

The chain uses TRBV29-1 and TRBJ1-1; the D gene is possibly TRBD1 (5 bases). The CDR3 extends over 10 amino acids. Germline lookup yields CDR1 SQVTM and CDR2 ANQGSEA. V lost 4 bases to trimming and J lost 8 bases, with 8 bases between them. This chain's CDR3 is CSVARDEAFF. The CDR3 DNA follows: TGCAGCGTTGCTAGGGACGAAGCTTTCTTT.

In this sample, this clonotype turned up a few times. This rearrangement joins TRBV19 to TRBJ2-1; no clear D. Per the germline V gene, CDR1 is LNHDA and CDR2 is SQIVND (reference sequence). V lost 5 bases to trimming and J lost 0 bases, with 11 bases between them. The CDR3 is made up of 15 amino acids. The CDR3 DNA sequence: TGTGCCAGTAGTGCAGACCCGAGCTCCTACAATGAGCAGTTCTTC. It codes for CASSADPSSYNEQFF.